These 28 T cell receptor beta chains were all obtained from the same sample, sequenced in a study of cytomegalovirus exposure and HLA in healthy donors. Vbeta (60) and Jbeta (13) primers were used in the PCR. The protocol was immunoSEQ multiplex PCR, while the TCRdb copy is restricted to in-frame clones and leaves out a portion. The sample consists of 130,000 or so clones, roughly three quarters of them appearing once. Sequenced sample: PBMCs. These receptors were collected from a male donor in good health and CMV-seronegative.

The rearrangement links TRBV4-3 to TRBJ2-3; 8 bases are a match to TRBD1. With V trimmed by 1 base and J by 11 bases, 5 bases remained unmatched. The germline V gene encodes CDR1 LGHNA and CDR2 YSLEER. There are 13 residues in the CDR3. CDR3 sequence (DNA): TGCGCCAGCAGCCAAGCCCCACAGGGGGTGCAGTATTTT. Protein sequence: CASSQAPQGVQYF.

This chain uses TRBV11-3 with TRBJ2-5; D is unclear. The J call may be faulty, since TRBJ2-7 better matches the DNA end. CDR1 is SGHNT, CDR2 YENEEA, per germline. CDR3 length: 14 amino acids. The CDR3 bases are TGTGCCAGCAGCTTAGATCTAACGAGGAACGAGCAGTACTTC. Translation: CASSLDLTRNEQYF.

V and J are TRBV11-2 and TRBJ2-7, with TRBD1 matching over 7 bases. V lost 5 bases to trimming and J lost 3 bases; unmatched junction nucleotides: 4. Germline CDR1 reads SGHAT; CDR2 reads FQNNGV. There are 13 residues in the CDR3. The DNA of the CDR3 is TGTGCCAGCAGCCGCGGACAGGTCTACGAGCAGTACTTC. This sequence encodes CASSRGQVYEQYF. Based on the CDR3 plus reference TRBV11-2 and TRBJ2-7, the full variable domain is EAGVAQSPRYKIIEKRQSVAFWCNPISGHATLYWYQQILGQGPKLLIQFQNNGVVDDSQLPKDRFSAERLKGVDSTLKIQPAKLEDSAVYLCASSRGQVYEQYFGPGTRLTVT.

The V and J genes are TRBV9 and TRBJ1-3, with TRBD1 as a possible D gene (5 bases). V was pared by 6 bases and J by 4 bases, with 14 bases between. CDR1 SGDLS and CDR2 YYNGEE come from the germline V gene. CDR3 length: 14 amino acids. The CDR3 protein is CASTRGGVGNTIYF. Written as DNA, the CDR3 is TGTGCCAGCACCCGCGGGGGGGTAGGAAACACCATATATTTT.

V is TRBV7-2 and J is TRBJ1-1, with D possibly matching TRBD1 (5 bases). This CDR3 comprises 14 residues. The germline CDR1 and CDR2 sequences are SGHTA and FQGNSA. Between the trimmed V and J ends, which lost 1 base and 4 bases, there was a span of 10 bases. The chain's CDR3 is CASSLVGRTTEAFF. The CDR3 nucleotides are TGTGCCAGCAGCTTAGTGGGGCGTACCACTGAAGCTTTCTTT.

The CDR3 DNA follows: TGTGCCAGTAATGGGGGGGCACGGCAGCCCCAGCATTTT. Its protein product is CASNGGARQPQHF. V gene TRBV19 combines with J gene TRBJ1-5; a possible D gene is TRBD1 (6 bases). Germline assignment: CDR1 LNHDA and CDR2 SQIVND (reference sequence). Between the trimmed V and J ends, which lost 7 bases and 7 bases, there was a span of 14 bases. The CDR3 is 13 residues long.

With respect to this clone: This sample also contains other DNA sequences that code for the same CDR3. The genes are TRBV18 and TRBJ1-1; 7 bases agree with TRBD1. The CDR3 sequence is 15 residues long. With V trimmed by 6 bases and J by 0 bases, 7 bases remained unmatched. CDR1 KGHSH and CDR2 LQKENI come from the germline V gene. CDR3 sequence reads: CASSPATGMNTEAFF. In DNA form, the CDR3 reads TGTGCCAGCTCGCCAGCGACAGGGATGAACACTGAAGCTTTCTTT.

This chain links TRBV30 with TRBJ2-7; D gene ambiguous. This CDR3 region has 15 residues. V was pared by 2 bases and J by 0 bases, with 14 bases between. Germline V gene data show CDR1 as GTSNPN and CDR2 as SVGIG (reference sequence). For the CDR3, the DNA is TGTGCCTGGAGTCGCAGGTACGATAGCTCCTACGAGCAGTACTTC. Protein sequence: CAWSRRYDSSYEQYF.

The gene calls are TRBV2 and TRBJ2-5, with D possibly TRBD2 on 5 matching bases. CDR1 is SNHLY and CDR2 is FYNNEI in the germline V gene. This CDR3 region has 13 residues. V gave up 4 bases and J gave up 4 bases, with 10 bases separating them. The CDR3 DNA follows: TGTGCCAGCAGTGCTCTAGCCAGAGAGACCCAGTACTTC. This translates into CASSALARETQYF.

For the CDR3, the DNA is TGTGCCAGCAGTCAGGGCGGGAACCAGCCCCAGCATTTT. It is translated as CASSQGGNQPQHF. This chain joins TRBV7-2 and TRBJ1-5; maybe TRBD1 (5 bases). Deletions cut 6 bases from V and 7 bases from J, with 13 bases between. Germline V CDR1 and CDR2: SGHTA, FQGNSA. This CDR3 is built from 13 residues. The full variable domain, its missing parts supplied by reference TRBV7-2 and TRBJ1-5, is GAGVSQSPSNKVTEKGKDVELRCDPISGHTALYWYRQSLGQGLEFLIYFQGNSAPDKSGLPSDRFSAERTGGSVSTLTIQRTQQEDSAVYLCASSQGGNQPQHFGDGTRLSIL.

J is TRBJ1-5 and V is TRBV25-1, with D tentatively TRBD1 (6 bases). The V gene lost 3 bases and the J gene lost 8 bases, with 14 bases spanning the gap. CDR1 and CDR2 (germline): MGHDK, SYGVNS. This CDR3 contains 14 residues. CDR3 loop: CASSEGGGNKPQHF. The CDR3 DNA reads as TGTGCCAGCAGTGAGGGAGGGGGAAACAAGCCCCAGCATTTT.

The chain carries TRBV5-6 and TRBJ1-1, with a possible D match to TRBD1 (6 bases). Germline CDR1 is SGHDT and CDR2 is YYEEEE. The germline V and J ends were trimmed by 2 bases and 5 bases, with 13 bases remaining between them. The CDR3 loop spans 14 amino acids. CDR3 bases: TGTGCCAGCAGCTTCCTTCAGGGGCGGACTGAAGCTTTCTTT. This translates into CASSFLQGRTEAFF.

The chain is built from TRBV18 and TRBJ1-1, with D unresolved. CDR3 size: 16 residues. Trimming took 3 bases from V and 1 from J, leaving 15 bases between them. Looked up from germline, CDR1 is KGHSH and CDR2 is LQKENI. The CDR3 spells CASSPRTSGENTEAFF. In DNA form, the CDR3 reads TGTGCCAGCTCACCTCGCACTTCGGGAGAGAACACTGAAGCTTTCTTT.

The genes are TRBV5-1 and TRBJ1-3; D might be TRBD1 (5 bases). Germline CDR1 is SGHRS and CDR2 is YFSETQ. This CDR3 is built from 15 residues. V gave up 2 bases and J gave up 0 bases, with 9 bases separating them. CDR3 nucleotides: TGCGCCAGCAGCTTAGGGGTTATCTCTGGAAACACCATATATTTT. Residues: CASSLGVISGNTIYF.

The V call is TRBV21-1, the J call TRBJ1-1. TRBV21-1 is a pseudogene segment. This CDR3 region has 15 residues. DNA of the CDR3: TGTGCCAGCAGCAAGTCGGACTACATGAACACTGAAGCTTTCTTT. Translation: CASSKSDYMNTEAFF.

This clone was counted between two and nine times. The CDR3: CASSESRDRGGTDTQYF. The CDR3 bases are TGTGCCAGCAGCGAAAGCCGGGACAGGGGGGGAACAGATACGCAGTATTTT. This chain uses TRBV9 with TRBJ2-3; 11 nucleotides line up with TRBD1. Germline CDR1 is SGDLS and CDR2 is YYNGEE. There are 17 residues in the CDR3. With 3 bases clipped from V and 3 bases from J, the junction kept 9 bases outside the gene matches.

CDR3 protein: CASSWGGDEQYF. In DNA, the CDR3 is TGTGCCAGCAGTTGGGGGGGAGACGAGCAGTACTTC. The chain recombines TRBV7-9 with TRBJ2-7; 7 bases align to TRBD2. The J segment lost 5 bases and the V segment lost 6 bases, leaving 4 bases of the junction unmatched. CDR1 and CDR2 (germline): SEHNR, FQNEAQ (reference sequence). This CDR3 comprises 12 residues.

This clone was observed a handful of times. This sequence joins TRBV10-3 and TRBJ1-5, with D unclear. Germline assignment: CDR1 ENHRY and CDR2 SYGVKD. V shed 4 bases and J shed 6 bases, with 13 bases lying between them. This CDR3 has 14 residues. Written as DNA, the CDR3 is TGTGCCATCAGTGTTGACCGGGAGGGTCAGCCCCAGCATTTT. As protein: CAISVDREGQPQHF.

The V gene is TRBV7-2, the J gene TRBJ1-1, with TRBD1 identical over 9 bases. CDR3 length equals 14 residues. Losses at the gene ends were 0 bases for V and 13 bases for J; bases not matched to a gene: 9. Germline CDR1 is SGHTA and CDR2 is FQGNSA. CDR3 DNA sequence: TGTGCCAGCAGCTTAGCGCATAGGGACAGGGTTGATTTCTTT. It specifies CASSLAHRDRVDFF.

The CDR3 sequence is CASSAGGGLDQPQHF. As DNA, the CDR3 is TGTGCCAGCAGCGCCGGGGGGGGGCTCGATCAGCCCCAGCATTTT. The chain combines TRBV9 with TRBJ1-5; TRBD1 is a possible D gene (6 bases). This CDR3 region has 15 residues. In germline, CDR1 is SGDLS, CDR2 YYNGEE. The ends were cut back, 3 bases at V and 5 bases at J, with 15 bases in the middle.

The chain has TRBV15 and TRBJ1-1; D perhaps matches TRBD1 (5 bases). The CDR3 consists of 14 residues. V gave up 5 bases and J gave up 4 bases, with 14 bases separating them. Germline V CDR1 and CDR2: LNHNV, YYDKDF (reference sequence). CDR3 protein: CATSGTSGATEAFF. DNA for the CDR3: TGTGCCACCAGCGGGACTTCCGGGGCCACTGAAGCTTTCTTT.

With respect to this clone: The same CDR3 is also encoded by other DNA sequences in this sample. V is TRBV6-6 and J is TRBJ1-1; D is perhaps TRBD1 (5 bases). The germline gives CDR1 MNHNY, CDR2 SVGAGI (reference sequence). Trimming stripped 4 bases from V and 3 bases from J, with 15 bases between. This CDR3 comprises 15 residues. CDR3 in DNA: TGTGCCAGCAGTTTATCAGGGTTTTGGGACACTGAAGCTTTCTTT. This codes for CASSLSGFWDTEAFF.

The CDR3 reads CASVAVLGDTQYF. CDR3 DNA: TGCGCCAGTGTAGCGGTCCTAGGAGATACGCAGTATTTT. This chain links TRBV10-1 with TRBJ2-3; TRBD2 is a possible D gene (6 bases). The CDR3 spans 13 residues. The V and J ends lost 9 bases and 5 bases respectively, with 15 bases between them. Germline lookup yields CDR1 WNHNN and CDR2 SYGVQD (reference sequence).

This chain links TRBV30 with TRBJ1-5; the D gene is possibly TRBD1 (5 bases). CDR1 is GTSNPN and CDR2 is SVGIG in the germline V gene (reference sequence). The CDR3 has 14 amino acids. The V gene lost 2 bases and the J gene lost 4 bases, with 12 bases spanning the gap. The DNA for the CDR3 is TGTGCCTGGAGTCACCAGGGAGGGAATCAGCCCCAGCATTTT. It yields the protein CAWSHQGGNQPQHF.

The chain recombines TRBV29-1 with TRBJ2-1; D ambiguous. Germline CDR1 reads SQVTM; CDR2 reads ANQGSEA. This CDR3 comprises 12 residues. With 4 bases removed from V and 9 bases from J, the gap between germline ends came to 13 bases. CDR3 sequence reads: CSVATPRGEQFF. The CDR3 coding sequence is TGCAGCGTTGCGACTCCCAGAGGTGAGCAGTTCTTC.

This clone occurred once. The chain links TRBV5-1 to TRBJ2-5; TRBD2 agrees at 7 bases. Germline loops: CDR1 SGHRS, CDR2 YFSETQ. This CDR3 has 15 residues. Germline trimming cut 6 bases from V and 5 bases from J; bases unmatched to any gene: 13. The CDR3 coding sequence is TGCGCCAGCAACGGGGAGGGGTCGAAAGCGGAGACCCAGTACTTC. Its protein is CASNGEGSKAETQYF.

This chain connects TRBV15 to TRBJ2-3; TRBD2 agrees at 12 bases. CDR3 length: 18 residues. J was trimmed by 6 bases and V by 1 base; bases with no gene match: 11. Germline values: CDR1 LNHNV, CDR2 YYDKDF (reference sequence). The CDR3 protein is CATSRVEGLAGGRDTQYF. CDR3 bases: TGTGCCACCAGCAGAGTGGAGGGGCTAGCGGGGGGGCGGGATACGCAGTATTTT.

Written as DNA, the CDR3 is TGCGCCAGCAGCTTGAGGCCCCCGGCGGATGGCTACACCTTC. As protein: CASSLRPPADGYTF. The V and J genes are TRBV5-1 and TRBJ1-2; D unclear. The V gene's germline CDR1 is SGHRS and CDR2 YFSETQ. V lost 1 base and J lost 6, with 13 bases in between. The CDR3 totals 14 residues.